This T cell receptor (beta chain) is from a study of beta chain features in type 1 diabetes. Researchers reported sorting CD4+ naive, central memory, regulatory and stem cell-like memory cells via CD45RO/CCR7/CD25/CD127/CD95/CD27. This clone was detected only a few times. Expressed TCRB transcripts were sequenced, since all the RNA that had been isolated was reverse transcribed. Assay: immunoSEQ multiplex PCR; the TCRdb copy retains only in-frame clones and omits some. There are about 350,000 clones in the sample; around 20% occur only once, and about 0.044% lies in the top ten. The sample was naive CD4+ T cells from blood. The TCR comes from a woman between 18 and 30 years old in good health.

As DNA, the CDR3 is TGCGCCAGCAGCGTCGTACCGCAGGGAAGCGAGCAGTACTTC. Protein sequence: CASSVVPQGSEQYF. The chain recombines TRBV5-1 with TRBJ2-7; D may be TRBD1 (5 bases). Trimming took 4 bases from V and 6 from J, leaving 17 bases between them. CDR3 length: 14 residues. Looked up from germline, CDR1 is SGHRS and CDR2 is YFSETQ.